This T cell receptor (beta chain) was observed in a study of T cell responses to AZD1222 COVID-19 vaccine. Of note for this clone: The target antigen is unknown.

Points from the study as a whole: White British donors predominated, females outnumbered males, and clonal diversity was possibly underestimated. With two AZD1222 doses given, Spike-specific TCR breadth and depth both rose. Of spike-specific TCRs, nearly half reportedly target regions left unmutated in variants.

The data were produced by immunoSEQ multiplex PCR, yet TCRdb's version contains in-frame clones alone and is incomplete. Altogether about 120,000 clones are present, 70% to 90% being singletons, with the ten largest covering just over 3.5%. Germline V lookup: CDR1 MNHEY, CDR2 SMNVEV (reference sequence). Trimming took off 6 bases at V and 2 bases at J, with 16 bases between the two ends. The CDR3 has 15 residues. The TCR was taken from an adult who received the AZD1222 COVID-19 vaccine. The sample was peripheral blood, taken 28 days after the second AZD1222 dose. The chain joins TRBV27 to TRBJ2-5; D is unclear. CDR3: CASSRTYRNQETQYF. In nucleotides, the CDR3 is TGTGCCAGCAGCCGCACCTATAGAAATCAAGAGACCCAGTACTTC.